A selection of T cell receptor beta chains follows, all from one sample in a study of shared clonotypes between healthy human individuals. The protocol was immunoSEQ multiplex PCR, while the TCRdb copy is restricted to in-frame clones and leaves out a portion. The data contain roughly 2.2 million clones, about 90% of them singletons. Sequenced sample: naive CD4+ T cells from PBMCs. The receptors derive from a man between 18 and 35 years old in good health. Some clones in this sample may be carry-over from other donors' samples. Each CDR3 is given with its conserved first and last residue. The order of the fields is D gene, clone size, V gene, J gene, CDR3 DNA, CDR3 protein. The D gene is left open where the match is weak. Expanded clones get a size class; other rows say once, few or many, or leave the size out.

>TRBD1|NA|TRBV7-8|TRBJ2-5
TGTGCCAGCAGCTTAGAAAGGACAGGGGTAGAGACCCAGTACTTC
CASSLERTGVETQYF
>NA|NA|TRBV18|TRBJ1-1
TGTGCCAGCTCACCACTGCAGGGAGGAGACACTGAAGCTTTCTTT
CASSPLQGGDTEAFF
>NA|NA|TRBV30|TRBJ1-5
TGTGCCTGGGGGGACGGCTTGGGACAGCCCCAGCATTTT
CAWGDGLGQPQHF
>NA|NA|TRBV7-9|TRBJ2-3
TGTGCCAGCAGCTTTGACAGCCGCACAGATACGCAGTATTTT
CASSFDSRTDTQYF
>NA|NA|TRBV28|TRBJ1-2
TGTGCCAGCAGTTTGCCTGCCGCCCCCCCTGGCTACACCTTC
CASSLPAAPPGYTF
>NA|NA|TRBV19|TRBJ2-2
TGTGCCAGTAGTATTGGTGCTATTTTCCTTTTAGACACCGGGGAGCTGTTTTTT
CASSIGAIFLLDTGELFF
>NA|NA|TRBV28|TRBJ2-1
TGTGCCAGCAGTTTACCCCCGGCCCTCTACAATGAGCAGTTCTTC
CASSLPPALYNEQFF
>NA|NA|TRBV14|TRBJ2-3
TGTGCCAGCAGCCAAGATATCGGGGGAGATACGCAGTATTTT
CASSQDIGGDTQYF
>TRBD1|NA|TRBV11-2|TRBJ2-7
TGTGCCACCATGGGACAGGGGTACGAGCAGTACTTC
CATMGQGYEQYF
>TRBD2|NA|TRBV7-7|TRBJ2-3
TGTGCCAGCAGCTTGGCTAGCGGGAGGTCAGATACGCAGTATTTT
CASSLASGRSDTQYF
>TRBD2|NA|TRBV9|TRBJ2-5
TGTGCCAGCAGCGTTCCCCTAGCGGGACAAGAGACCCAGTACTTC
CASSVPLAGQETQYF
>NA|NA|TRBV28|TRBJ2-2
TGTGCCAGCAGGGCCTCGAGGGAGCTGTTTTTT
CASRASRELFF
>TRBD2|NA|TRBV7-3|TRBJ2-5
TGTGCCAGCAGCGAGGGACTAGCGGGAGTGGAGACCCAGTACTTC
CASSEGLAGVETQYF
>NA|once|TRBV27|TRBJ2-7
TGTGCCAGCAGTATGAGGGAAAGGGGCCCCTCAGGATACGAGCAGTACTTC
CASSMRERGPSGYEQYF
>TRBD2|NA|TRBV4-1|TRBJ2-7
TGCGCCAGCAGCCACTCTAGCGGATACGAGCAGTACTTC
CASSHSSGYEQYF
>TRBD1|once|TRBV19|TRBJ1-5
TGTGCCAGCTTGGACAGGGGTCGAGGCCAGCCCCAGCATTTT
CASLDRGRGQPQHF
>TRBD2|NA|TRBV5-1|TRBJ2-1
TGCGCCAGCAGCTCAGGACTAGCCTACAATGAGCAGTTCTTC
CASSSGLAYNEQFF
>NA|NA|TRBV5-1|TRBJ2-6
TGCGCCAGCAGCAACGGAGGGGGCGGGGCCAACGTCCTGACTTTC
CASSNGGGGANVLTF
>NA|NA|TRBV7-9|TRBJ2-7
TGTGCCAGCAGCCTTATTTACGAGCAGTACTTC
CASSLIYEQYF
>TRBD2|NA|TRBV9|TRBJ2-3
TGTGCCAGCAGCGTAGGATGGGGCGGGAGGGACACAGATACGCAGTATTTT
CASSVGWGGRDTDTQYF
>NA|NA|TRBV15|TRBJ1-1
TGTGCCACCAGCGTACGAATGAACACTGAAGCTTTCTTT
CATSVRMNTEAFF
>TRBD1|NA|TRBV6-5|TRBJ2-1
TGTGCCAGCAGTAGGGACAGACCCTACAATGAGCAGTTCTTC
CASSRDRPYNEQFF
>NA|NA|TRBV6-5|TRBJ1-2
TGTGCCAGCAGCCGGGGCTTACCTTCCCTTGGGGGCTACACCTTC
CASSRGLPSLGGYTF
>TRBD1|NA|TRBV2|TRBJ1-5
TGTGCCAGCACCCAGGGGGGGGCTCAGCCCCAGCATTTT
CASTQGGAQPQHF
>NA|NA|TRBV9|TRBJ1-1
TGTGCCAGCAGCGTAGGGATCAGGGGTGGGGGCACTGAAGCTTTCTTT
CASSVGIRGGGTEAFF
>NA|NA|TRBV29-1|TRBJ2-5
TGCAGCGTTGCTGGGGATGCAGAGACCCAGTACTTC
CSVAGDAETQYF
>TRBD2|NA|TRBV19|TRBJ2-7
TGTGCCAGTAGTATTCTAGCGGGGCCCTACGAGCAGTACTTC
CASSILAGPYEQYF
>TRBD1|once|TRBV5-1|TRBJ2-7
TGCGCCAGCAGCTTGGGAGTGGTGGGGACAGGGATCCACGAGCAGTACTTC
CASSLGVVGTGIHEQYF
>NA|NA|TRBV2|TRBJ1-2
TGTGCCAGCAGTTCTCAGGGTATCTATGGCTACACCTTC
CASSSQGIYGYTF
>TRBD1|NA|TRBV6-6|TRBJ2-5
TGTGCCAGCAGTACTCAGGGACAGGTCCAGACCCAGTACTTC
CASSTQGQVQTQYF
>NA|NA|TRBV6-5|TRBJ1-4
TGTGCCAGCAGGGCTTGGACGGCAGGGAGTGAAAAACTGTTTTTT
CASRAWTAGSEKLFF
>NA|NA|TRBV28|TRBJ1-1
TGTGCCAGCAGCTCACCGGGATTTGAAGCTTTCTTT
CASSSPGFEAFF
>NA|NA|TRBV29-1|TRBJ1-4
TGCAGCGCTCAACCCAGGGTTGGTGAAAAACTGTTTTTT
CSAQPRVGEKLFF
>TRBD2|NA|TRBV27|TRBJ2-7
TGTGCCAGCAGTTTAGACGCGACTAGCGGTTCCTACGAGCAGTACTTC
CASSLDATSGSYEQYF
>NA|NA|TRBV6-6|TRBJ1-3
TGTGCCAGCAGGTACAGGGTTTCTGGAAACACCATATATTTT
CASRYRVSGNTIYF
>NA|NA|TRBV7-3|TRBJ2-5
TGTGCCAGCAGCTTTTCAGGGCAGAGGGGCAGTGAAGAGACCCAGTACTTC
CASSFSGQRGSEETQYF
>NA|NA|TRBV6-5|TRBJ1-4
TGTGCCAGCAGTTACTCGGGGGGGGTTAATGAAAAACTGTTTTTT
CASSYSGGVNEKLFF
>TRBD1|NA|TRBV11-2|TRBJ2-4
TGTGCCAGCAGCTTAGGGCAGGGGGCGGGCAAAAACATTCAGTACTTC
CASSLGQGAGKNIQYF
>TRBD1|NA|TRBV27|TRBJ2-7
TGTGCCAGCAGTAGACTGGACAGGGGGGTCGAGCAGTACTTC
CASSRLDRGVEQYF
>NA|NA|TRBV30|TRBJ2-7
TGTGCCTGGAGCCTCTTTCGGAGCTACGAGCAGTACTTC
CAWSLFRSYEQYF
>TRBD2|NA|TRBV7-9|TRBJ2-5
TGTGCCAGCAGCCGCGGACTAGTTCCCGAGACCCAGTACTTC
CASSRGLVPETQYF
>NA|NA|TRBV9|TRBJ1-5
TGTGCCAGCAGCCCCGGACACCCTAGCAATCAGCCCCAGCATTTT
CASSPGHPSNQPQHF
>NA|once|TRBV28|TRBJ2-5
TGTGCCAGCAGCCCAGTCGGGGGGCCGGCGGAGACCCAGTACTTC
CASSPVGGPAETQYF
>NA|once|TRBV19|TRBJ1-1
TGTGCCAGCAGTACGGACCGAAACACTGAAGCTTTCTTT
CASSTDRNTEAFF
>TRBD1|NA|TRBV6-1|TRBJ2-5
TGTGCCAGCAGGGGGACAGGGGCCTTACAAGAGACCCAGTACTTC
CASRGTGALQETQYF
>TRBD1|once|TRBV9|TRBJ2-3
TGTGCCAGCAGCCGGGACAGGGGAGACACAGATACGCAGTATTTT
CASSRDRGDTDTQYF
>NA|NA|TRBV7-3|TRBJ2-6
TGTGCCAGCAGCGCGGACAGCGGGTCTGGGGCCAACGTCCTGACTTTC
CASSADSGSGANVLTF